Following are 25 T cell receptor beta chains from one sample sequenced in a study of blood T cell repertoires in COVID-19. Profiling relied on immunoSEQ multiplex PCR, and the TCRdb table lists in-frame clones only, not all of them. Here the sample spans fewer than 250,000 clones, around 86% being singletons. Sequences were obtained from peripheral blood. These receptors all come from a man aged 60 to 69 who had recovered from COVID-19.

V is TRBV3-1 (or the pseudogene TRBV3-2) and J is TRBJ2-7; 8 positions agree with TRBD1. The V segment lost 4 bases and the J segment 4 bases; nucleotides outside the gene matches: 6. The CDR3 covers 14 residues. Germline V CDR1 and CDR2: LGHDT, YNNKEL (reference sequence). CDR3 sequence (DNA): TGTGCCAGCAGCCCGGACAGGGTTTTTTACGAGCAGTACTTC. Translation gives CASSPDRVFYEQYF.

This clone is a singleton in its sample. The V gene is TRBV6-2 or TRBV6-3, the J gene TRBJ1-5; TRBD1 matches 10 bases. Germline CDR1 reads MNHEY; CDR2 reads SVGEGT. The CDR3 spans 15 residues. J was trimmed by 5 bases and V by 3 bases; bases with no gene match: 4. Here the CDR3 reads CASSYPGQGYQPQHF. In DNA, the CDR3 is TGTGCCAGCAGTTATCCGGGACAGGGGTATCAGCCCCAGCATTTT.

CDR3 DNA: TGTGCCAGCAGTCACCTACTACGCATGAACACTGAAGCTTTCTTT. Translation: CASSHLLRMNTEAFF. The chain recombines TRBV6-5 with TRBJ1-1, with unresolved D. Trimming removed 5 bases from V and 0 bases from J, with 13 bases in between. The CDR3 extends over 15 amino acids. Germline V gene sequence: CDR1 MNHEY, CDR2 SVGAGI.

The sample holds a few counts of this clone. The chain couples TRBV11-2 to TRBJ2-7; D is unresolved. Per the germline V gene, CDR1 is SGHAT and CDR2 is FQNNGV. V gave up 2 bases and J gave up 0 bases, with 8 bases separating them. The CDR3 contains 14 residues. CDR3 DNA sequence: TGTGCCAGCAGCTTAAGACGGAGCTCCTACGAGCAGTACTTC. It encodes CASSLRRSSYEQYF.

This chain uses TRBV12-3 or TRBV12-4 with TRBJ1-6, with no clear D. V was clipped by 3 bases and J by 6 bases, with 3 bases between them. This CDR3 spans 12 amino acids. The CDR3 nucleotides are TGTGCCAGCAGTTTTATTAATTCACCCCTCCACTTT. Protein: CASSFINSPLHF.

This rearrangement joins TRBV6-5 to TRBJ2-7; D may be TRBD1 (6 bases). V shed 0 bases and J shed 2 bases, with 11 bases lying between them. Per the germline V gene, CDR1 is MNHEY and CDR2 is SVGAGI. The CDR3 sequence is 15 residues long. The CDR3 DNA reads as TGTGCCAGCAGTTACTCTCGCGGACAGACCTACGAGCAGTACTTC. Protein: CASSYSRGQTYEQYF.

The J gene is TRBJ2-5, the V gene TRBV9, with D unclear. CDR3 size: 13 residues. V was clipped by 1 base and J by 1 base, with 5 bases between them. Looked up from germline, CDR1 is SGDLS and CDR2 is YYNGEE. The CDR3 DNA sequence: TGTGCCAGCAGCGTAAGCACCCAAGAGACCCAGTACTTC. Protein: CASSVSTQETQYF.

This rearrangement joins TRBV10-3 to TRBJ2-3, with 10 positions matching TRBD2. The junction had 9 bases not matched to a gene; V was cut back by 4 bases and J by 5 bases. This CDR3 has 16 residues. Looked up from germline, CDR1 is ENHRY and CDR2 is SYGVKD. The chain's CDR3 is CAISGRSGGAGDTQYF. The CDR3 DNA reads TGTGCCATCAGTGGGAGGAGCGGGGGGGCGGGAGATACGCAGTATTTT.

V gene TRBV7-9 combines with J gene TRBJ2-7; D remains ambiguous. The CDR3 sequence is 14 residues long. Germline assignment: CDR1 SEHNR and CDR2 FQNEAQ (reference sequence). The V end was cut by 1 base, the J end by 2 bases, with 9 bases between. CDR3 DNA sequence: TGTGCCAGCAGCTTAGGTCTATTTCCCTACGAGCAGTACTTC. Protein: CASSLGLFPYEQYF.

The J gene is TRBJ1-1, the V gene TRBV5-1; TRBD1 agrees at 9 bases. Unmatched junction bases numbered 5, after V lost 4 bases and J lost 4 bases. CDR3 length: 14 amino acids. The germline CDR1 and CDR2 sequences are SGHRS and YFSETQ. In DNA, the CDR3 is TGCGCCAGCAGCATAACACAGGGGGCCACTGAAGCTTTCTTT. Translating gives CASSITQGATEAFF.

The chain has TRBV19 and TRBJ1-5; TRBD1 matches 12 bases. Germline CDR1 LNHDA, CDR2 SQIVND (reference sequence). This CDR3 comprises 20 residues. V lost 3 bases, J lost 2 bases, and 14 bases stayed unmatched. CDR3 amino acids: CASSIQPGQGARRGNQPQHF. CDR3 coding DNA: TGTGCCAGTAGTATTCAACCGGGACAGGGGGCACGAAGGGGCAATCAGCCCCAGCATTTT.

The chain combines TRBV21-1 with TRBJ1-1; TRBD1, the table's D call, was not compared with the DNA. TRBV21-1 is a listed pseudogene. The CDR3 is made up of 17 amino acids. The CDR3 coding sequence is TGTGCCAGCAGGCAAAGGAGGGGACAGGGGATGAACACTGAAGCTTTCTTT. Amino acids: CASRQRRGQGMNTEAFF.

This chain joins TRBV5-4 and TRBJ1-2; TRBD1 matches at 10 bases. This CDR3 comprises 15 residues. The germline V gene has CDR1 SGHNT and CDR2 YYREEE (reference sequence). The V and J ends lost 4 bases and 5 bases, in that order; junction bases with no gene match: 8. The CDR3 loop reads CASSPRQGARYGYTF. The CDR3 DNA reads TGTGCCAGCAGCCCTAGACAGGGGGCTCGGTATGGCTACACCTTC.

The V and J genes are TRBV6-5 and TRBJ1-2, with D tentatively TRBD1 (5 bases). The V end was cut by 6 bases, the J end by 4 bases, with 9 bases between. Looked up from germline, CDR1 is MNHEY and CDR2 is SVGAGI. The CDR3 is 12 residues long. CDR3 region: CASRAGPYGYTF. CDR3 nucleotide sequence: TGTGCCAGCAGGGCAGGGCCCTATGGCTACACCTTC.

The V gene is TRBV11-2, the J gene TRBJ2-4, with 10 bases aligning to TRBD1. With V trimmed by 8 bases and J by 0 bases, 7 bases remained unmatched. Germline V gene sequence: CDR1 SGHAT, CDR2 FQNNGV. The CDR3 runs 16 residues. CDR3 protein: CASRTTGGVAKNIQYF. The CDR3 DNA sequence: TGTGCCAGCCGCACGACAGGGGGCGTAGCCAAAAACATTCAGTACTTC.

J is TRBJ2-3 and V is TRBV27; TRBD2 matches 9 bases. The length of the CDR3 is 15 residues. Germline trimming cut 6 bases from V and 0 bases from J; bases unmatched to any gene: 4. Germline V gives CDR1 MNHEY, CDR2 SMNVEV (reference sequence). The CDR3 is CASRRLAESTDTQYF. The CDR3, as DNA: TGTGCCAGCAGAAGACTAGCGGAAAGCACAGATACGCAGTATTTT.

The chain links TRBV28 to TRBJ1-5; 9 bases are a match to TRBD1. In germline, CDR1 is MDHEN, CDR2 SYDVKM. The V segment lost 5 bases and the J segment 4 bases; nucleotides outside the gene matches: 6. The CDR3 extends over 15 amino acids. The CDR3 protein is CASSPRTGENQPQHF. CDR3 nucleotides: TGTGCCAGCAGTCCCAGGACAGGGGAGAATCAGCCCCAGCATTTT.

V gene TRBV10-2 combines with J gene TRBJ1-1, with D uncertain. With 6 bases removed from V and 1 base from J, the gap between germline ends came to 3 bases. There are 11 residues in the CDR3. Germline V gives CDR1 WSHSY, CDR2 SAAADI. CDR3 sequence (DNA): TGCGCCAGCAGCAAGAACACTGAAGCTTTCTTT. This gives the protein CASSKNTEAFF.

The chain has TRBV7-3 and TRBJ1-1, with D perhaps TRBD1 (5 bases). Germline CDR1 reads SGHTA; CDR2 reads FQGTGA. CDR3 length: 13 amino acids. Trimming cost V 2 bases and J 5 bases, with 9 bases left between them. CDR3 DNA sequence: TGTGCCAGCAGCTTAGTTCCAGGGACTGAAGCTTTCTTT. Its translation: CASSLVPGTEAFF.

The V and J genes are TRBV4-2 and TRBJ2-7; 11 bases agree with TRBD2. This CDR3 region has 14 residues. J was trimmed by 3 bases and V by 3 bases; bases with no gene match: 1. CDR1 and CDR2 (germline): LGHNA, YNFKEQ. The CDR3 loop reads CASSQGLADYEQYF. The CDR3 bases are TGTGCCAGCAGCCAGGGACTAGCGGACTACGAGCAGTACTTC.

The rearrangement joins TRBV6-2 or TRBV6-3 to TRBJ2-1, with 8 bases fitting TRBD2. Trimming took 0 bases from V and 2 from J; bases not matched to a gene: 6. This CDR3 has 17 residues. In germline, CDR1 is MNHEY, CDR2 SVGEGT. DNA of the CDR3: TGTGCCAGCAGTTACTCAGCTAGCGGGTGGGCCTACAATGAGCAGTTCTTC. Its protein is CASSYSASGWAYNEQFF.

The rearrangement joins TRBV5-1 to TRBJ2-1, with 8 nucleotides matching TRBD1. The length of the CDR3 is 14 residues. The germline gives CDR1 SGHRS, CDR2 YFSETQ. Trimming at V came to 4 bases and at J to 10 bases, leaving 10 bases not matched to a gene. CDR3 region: CASSVLTGEGEQFF. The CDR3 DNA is TGCGCCAGCAGCGTCCTGACAGGGGAAGGGGAGCAGTTCTTC. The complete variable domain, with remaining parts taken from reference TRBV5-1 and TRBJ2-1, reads KAGVTQTPRYLIKTRGQQVTLSCSPISGHRSVSWYQQTPGQGLQFLFEYFSETQRNKGNFPGRFSGRQFSNSRSEMNVSTLELGDSALYLCASSVLTGEGEQFFGPGTRLTVL.

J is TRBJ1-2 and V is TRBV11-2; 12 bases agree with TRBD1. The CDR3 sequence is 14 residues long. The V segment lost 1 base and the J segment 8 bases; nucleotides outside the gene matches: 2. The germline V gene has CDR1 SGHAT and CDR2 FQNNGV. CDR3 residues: CASSLAGTGGGYTF. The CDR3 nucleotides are TGTGCCAGCAGCTTAGCGGGGACAGGGGGCGGCTACACCTTC.

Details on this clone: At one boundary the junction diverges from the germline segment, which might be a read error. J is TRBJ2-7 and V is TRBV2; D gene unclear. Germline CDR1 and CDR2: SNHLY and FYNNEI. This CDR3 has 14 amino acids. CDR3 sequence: CASREGLPSYEQYF. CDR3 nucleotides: TGTGCCAGCAGGGAAGGGCTTCCCTCCTACGAGCAGTACTTC.

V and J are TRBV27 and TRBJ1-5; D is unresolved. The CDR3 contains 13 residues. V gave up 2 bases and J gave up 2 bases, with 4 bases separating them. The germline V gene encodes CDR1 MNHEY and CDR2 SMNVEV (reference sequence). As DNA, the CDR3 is TGTGCCAGCAGTTTACAGGGCAATCAGCCCCAGCATTTT. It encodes CASSLQGNQPQHF.